The 30 T cell receptor beta chains given below trace back to one sample, sequenced in a study of beta chain features in type 1 diabetes. Broader study findings: In every one of the four CD4+ subsets, TCRB CDR3s were moderately but significantly shorter in Type 1 diabetes patients.

Expressed TCRB transcripts were sequenced after all isolated RNA was converted to cDNA. Generated by immunoSEQ multiplex PCR, the TCRdb table keeps only in-frame clones and is missing some. The data show under 400,000 clones, over 9.5% seen once. These receptors have no known antigen. The sample was naive CD4+ T cells from blood. The origin of the receptors is a woman between 18 and 29 years old with type 1 diabetes.

This clone turned up a few times. At the DNA level, this CDR3 is encoded by other sequences in the same sample as well. The V gene is TRBV30, the J gene TRBJ1-5; no definite D call. V shed 2 bases and J shed 3 bases, with 8 bases lying between them. The V gene's germline CDR1 is GTSNPN and CDR2 SVGIG (reference sequence). The CDR3 consists of 13 residues. The CDR3 DNA reads as TGTGCCTGGAGTCCCAGGAACAATCAGCCCCAGCATTTT. Protein product: CAWSPRNNQPQHF.

This clone showed up just a few times. The CDR3 spells CASRGGYEQYF. CDR3 coding DNA: TGTGCCAGCAGGGGGGGATACGAGCAGTACTTC. This chain links TRBV28 with TRBJ2-7; weak D call: TRBD2 (6 bases). The germline V gene encodes CDR1 MDHEN and CDR2 SYDVKM. Trimming stripped 6 bases from V and 4 bases from J, with 7 bases between. The CDR3 length is 11 residues.

About this clone: Other DNA sequences within the sample encode an identical CDR3. The rearrangement uses TRBV29-1 and TRBJ1-1; 9 bases agree with TRBD1. The CDR3 contains 13 residues. Trimming at V came to 6 bases and at J to 1 base, leaving 3 bases not matched to a gene. Germline V lookup: CDR1 SQVTM, CDR2 ANQGSEA. The CDR3 loop is CSVEGQGNTEAFF. In nucleotides, the CDR3 is TGCAGCGTAGAGGGACAGGGGAACACTGAAGCTTTCTTT.

A few counts support this clone. This chain links TRBV11-2 with TRBJ1-2, with D uncertain. Germline V gene lookup returns CDR1 SGHAT and CDR2 FQNNGV. This CDR3 region has 13 residues. Trimming pared 1 base from V and 8 bases from J, leaving 11 bases between. The CDR3 sequence: CASSLGGGDGYTF. As DNA, the CDR3 is TGTGCCAGCAGCTTAGGGGGAGGCGACGGCTACACCTTC.

This clone was detected a few times. The chain combines TRBV19 with TRBJ1-1, with 7 bases lining up with TRBD1. The CDR3 length is 14 residues. Germline trimming cut 8 bases from V and 3 bases from J; bases unmatched to any gene: 9. The germline V gene has CDR1 LNHDA and CDR2 SQIVND (reference sequence). The CDR3 DNA reads as TGTGCCAGTCACTTCGGGACAGCCTACACTGAAGCTTTCTTT. Amino acid sequence: CASHFGTAYTEAFF.

This clone was seen just once. The genes are TRBV28 and TRBJ2-6; TRBD1 matches 9 bases. Germline V lookup: CDR1 MDHEN, CDR2 SYDVKM. Losses at the gene ends were 10 bases for V and 1 base for J; bases not matched to a gene: 5. The CDR3 contains 15 residues. The CDR3 region has the DNA TGTGCCACCTTACAGGGGGCATCTGGGGCCAACGTCCTGACTTTC. Translating gives CATLQGASGANVLTF. Combining the CDR3 with reference TRBV28 and TRBJ2-6 gives the whole variable domain DVKVTQSSRYLVKRTGEKVFLECVQDMDHENMFWYRQDPGLGLRLIYFSYDVKMKEKGDIPEGYSVSREKKERFSLILESASTNQTSMYLCATLQGASGANVLTFGAGSRLTVL.

This chain joins TRBV5-1 and TRBJ2-1, with 7 bases that match TRBD2. Trimming removed 3 bases from V and 9 bases from J; junction bases left unmatched: 9. Germline CDR1 and CDR2: SGHRS and YFSETQ. The CDR3 extends over 14 amino acids. This CDR3 is CASSSRVAGPEQFF. CDR3 coding DNA: TGCGCCAGCAGCTCCAGAGTAGCGGGCCCTGAGCAGTTCTTC.

This chain connects TRBV19 to TRBJ2-5; 9 bases match TRBD1. CDR1 is LNHDA and CDR2 is SQIVND in the germline V gene (reference sequence). The junction had 5 bases not matched to a gene; V was cut back by 6 bases and J by 6 bases. The CDR3 extends over 13 amino acids. The CDR3 region has the DNA TGTGCCAGTAGCCCGGACAGGGGAAAGACCCAGTACTTC. Its protein is CASSPDRGKTQYF.

This clone was observed a few times. The gene calls are TRBV6-5 and TRBJ2-7; 7 bases agree with TRBD1. Germline lookup yields CDR1 MNHEY and CDR2 SVGAGI. CDR3 length equals 15 residues. The trim removed 6 bases at V and 2 bases at J, leaving 10 bases unmatched. The CDR3 DNA is TGTGCCAGCAGACTTAACCGGGACAGCCCCTACGAGCAGTACTTC. This sequence encodes CASRLNRDSPYEQYF.

The gene calls are TRBV2 and TRBJ2-3; 8 bases agree with TRBD2. The CDR3 runs 13 residues. Trimming took 6 bases from V and 6 from J; bases not matched to a gene: 5. CDR1 and CDR2 from the germline V gene are SNHLY and FYNNEI. The CDR3, as DNA: TGTGCCAGCAGGACAGGACTAGCCGATACGCAGTATTTT. Protein product: CASRTGLADTQYF.

This sequence joins TRBV7-9 and TRBJ2-7; no clear D gene. The germline gives CDR1 SEHNR, CDR2 FQNEAQ (reference sequence). This CDR3 has 13 residues. Deletions cut 5 bases from V and 3 bases from J, with 11 bases between. The chain's CDR3 is CASSPLGGYEQYF. The CDR3 DNA reads as TGTGCCAGCAGCCCCCTCGGTGGCTACGAGCAGTACTTC. Using reference TRBV7-9 and TRBJ2-7 for the parts outside the CDR3, the full variable domain is DTGVSQNPRHKITKRGQNVTFRCDPISEHNRLYWYRQTLGQGPEFLTYFQNEAQLEKSRLLSDRFSAERPKGSFSTLEIQRTEQGDSAMYLCASSPLGGYEQYFGPGTRLTVT.

The gene calls are TRBV7-2 and TRBJ2-3, with 9 bases matching TRBD2. Per the germline V gene, CDR1 is SGHTA and CDR2 is FQGNSA. V lost 2 bases and J lost 0; bases outside the gene matches: 3. The CDR3 extends over 16 amino acids. CDR3: CASSLLRGGSTDTQYF. DNA for the CDR3: TGTGCCAGCAGCTTATTGCGGGGGGGGAGCACAGATACGCAGTATTTT.

Only a few counts were recorded for this clone. The chain recombines TRBV7-9 with TRBJ2-5; no definite D call. The V end was cut by 5 bases, the J end by 4 bases, with 17 bases between. Germline V gives CDR1 SEHNR, CDR2 FQNEAQ (reference sequence). The CDR3 contains 15 residues. CDR3 loop: CASSPGSGFPETQYF. CDR3 nucleotides: TGTGCCAGCAGCCCGGGTTCCGGGTTCCCAGAGACCCAGTACTTC.

The V call is TRBV6-5, the J call TRBJ2-6; TRBD1 is a possible D gene (5 bases). The CDR3 runs 14 residues. V shed 11 bases and J shed 2 bases, with 13 bases lying between them. CDR1 and CDR2 (germline): MNHEY, SVGAGI. The CDR3: CAVRVLAGANVLTF. CDR3 coding DNA: TGTGCCGTCAGGGTTTTAGCTGGGGCCAACGTCCTGACTTTC.

The chain recombines TRBV7-2 with TRBJ2-7; a possible D gene is TRBD1 (6 bases). Between the trimmed V and J ends, which lost 2 bases and 5 bases, there was a span of 10 bases. Germline CDR1 and CDR2: SGHTA and FQGNSA. This CDR3 comprises 13 residues. CDR3 sequence (DNA): TGTGCCAGCAGCTTACCCCACAGGGACGAGCAGTACTTC. It yields the protein CASSLPHRDEQYF.

The chain employs TRBV29-1 and TRBJ2-3, with TRBD1 as a possible D gene (5 bases). The CDR3 runs 13 residues. The V gene's germline CDR1 is SQVTM and CDR2 ANQGSEA. Trimming pared 4 bases from V and 4 bases from J, leaving 12 bases between. The CDR3 region is CSVGAGQSDTQYF. The CDR3 DNA sequence: TGCAGCGTTGGAGCAGGGCAGTCAGATACGCAGTATTTT.

This clone has just a few counts. V gene TRBV7-2 combines with J gene TRBJ1-2; D perhaps matches TRBD1 (5 bases). CDR1 is SGHTA and CDR2 is FQGNSA in the germline V gene. With 11 bases removed from V and 5 bases from J, the gap between germline ends came to 12 bases. The CDR3 is 11 amino acids. The chain's CDR3 is CAQPGGYGYTF. In nucleotides, the CDR3 is TGTGCCCAACCCGGGGGGTATGGCTACACCTTC.

There are a few counts of this clone. V usage is TRBV5-1 and J usage is TRBJ2-3, with a weak D call TRBD2 (6 bases). Trimming took 7 bases from V and 3 from J, leaving 12 bases between them. This CDR3 has 13 amino acids. CDR1 is SGHRS, CDR2 YFSETQ, per germline. This chain's CDR3 is CASYEGRTDTQYF. CDR3 nucleotides: TGCGCCAGCTACGAAGGGAGGACAGATACGCAGTATTTT.

The sample holds a few counts of this clone. V and J are TRBV7-2 and TRBJ1-4; 8 bases agree with TRBD1. The CDR3 is 15 residues long. V was pared by 5 bases and J by 8 bases, with 10 bases of the junction left unmatched. Germline V gene lookup returns CDR1 SGHTA and CDR2 FQGNSA. The CDR3 DNA is TGTGCCAGCAGCCAAACGACAGGGGCCGGGGAAAAACTGTTTTTT. Its translation is CASSQTTGAGEKLFF.

The table lists this clone with a few counts. V gene TRBV6-6 combines with J gene TRBJ2-6; D is ambiguous. CDR1 is MNHNY, CDR2 SVGAGI, per germline (reference sequence). CDR3 length equals 15 residues. Trimming shortened V by 7 bases and J by 2 bases, and 12 bases separated the two germline ends. This chain's CDR3 is CASIHSLPGANVLTF. The CDR3 DNA is TGTGCCAGCATCCACTCACTACCTGGGGCCAACGTCCTGACTTTC.

The rearrangement links TRBV7-7 to TRBJ2-5; D is ambiguous. Germline CDR1 reads SSHAT; CDR2 reads FNYEAQ (reference sequence). V lost 4 bases and J 4 bases, leaving 7 bases between the germline ends. CDR3 length: 12 residues. DNA of the CDR3: TGTGCCAGCAGCTCGACGGGAGAGACCCAGTACTTC. Amino acid sequence: CASSSTGETQYF.

This clone was counted a few times. The chain recombines TRBV7-2 with TRBJ2-1, with TRBD2 matching over 7 bases. The V gene's germline CDR1 is SGHTA and CDR2 FQGNSA. CDR3 size: 16 residues. Unmatched junction bases numbered 11, after V lost 7 bases and J lost 2 bases. The CDR3 loop reads CASTPVGRAPYNEQFF. CDR3 coding DNA: TGTGCCAGCACCCCCGTGGGGAGGGCCCCCTACAATGAGCAGTTCTTC.

The rearrangement uses TRBV4-2 and TRBJ1-2; D remains ambiguous. The CDR3 has 14 amino acids. The germline V and J ends were trimmed by 0 bases and 7 bases, with 12 bases remaining between them. Germline CDR1 and CDR2: LGHNA and YNFKEQ. Written as DNA, the CDR3 is TGTGCCAGCAGCCAAGATCGGGGTGGGTCTGGCTACACCTTC. It codes for CASSQDRGGSGYTF.

V is TRBV18 and J is TRBJ2-2, with TRBD1 as a possible D gene (6 bases). CDR3 length: 16 amino acids. Trimming removed 3 bases from V and 2 bases from J, with 13 bases in between. CDR1 is KGHSH, CDR2 LQKENI, per germline. CDR3 bases: TGTGCCAGCTCACCCTACGGGACAACCAACACCGGGGAGCTGTTTTTT. Residues: CASSPYGTTNTGELFF.

A few counts support this clone. The V call is TRBV6-6, the J call TRBJ2-1; D perhaps matches TRBD2 (5 bases). The ends were cut back, 4 bases at V and 0 bases at J, with 7 bases in the middle. CDR1 is MNHNY, CDR2 SVGAGI, per germline (reference sequence). The CDR3 is 14 amino acids. Written as DNA, the CDR3 is TGTGCCAGCAGTTCTCGGGACTCCTACAATGAGCAGTTCTTC. It specifies CASSSRDSYNEQFF.

This clone was observed a handful of times. This chain connects TRBV9 to TRBJ1-2, with 10 positions matching TRBD1. The CDR3 length is 15 residues. Germline CDR1 and CDR2: SGDLS and YYNGEE. The V segment lost 4 bases and the J segment 7 bases; nucleotides outside the gene matches: 10. CDR3 residues: CASSPRGTGDSGYTF. The CDR3 DNA reads TGTGCCAGCAGCCCGAGGGGGACAGGGGATAGTGGCTACACCTTC.

This rearrangement joins TRBV28 to TRBJ1-2; D is unclear. Germline-derived CDR1 and CDR2 are MDHEN and SYDVKM. V lost 7 bases to trimming and J lost 4 bases, with 7 bases between them. This CDR3 is 11 amino acids long. The CDR3 coding sequence is TGTGCCAGCACCTCCGGCTATGGCTACACCTTC. Residues: CASTSGYGYTF.

J is TRBJ2-1 and V is TRBV19, with 10 bases aligning to TRBD1. V lost 4 bases to trimming and J lost 4 bases; unmatched junction nucleotides: 4. This CDR3 spans 15 amino acids. Germline values: CDR1 LNHDA, CDR2 SQIVND (reference sequence). CDR3 protein: CASSRTGGTYNEQFF. In nucleotides, the CDR3 is TGTGCCAGTAGTAGGACAGGGGGAACGTACAATGAGCAGTTCTTC.

The rearrangement uses TRBV19 and TRBJ1-2; tentative D call: TRBD1 (5 bases). Trimming removed 7 bases from V and 8 bases from J, with 17 bases in between. This CDR3 is built from 13 residues. Looked up from germline, CDR1 is LNHDA and CDR2 is SQIVND (reference sequence). DNA of the CDR3: TGTGCCAGTACCAAGGCGCAGGGTGGCGGCTACACCTTC. This codes for CASTKAQGGGYTF.

This clone has only a few counts. This chain connects TRBV4-2 to TRBJ2-3; 8 bases align to TRBD2. The V gene's germline CDR1 is LGHNA and CDR2 YNFKEQ. The V segment lost 4 bases and the J segment 0 bases; nucleotides outside the gene matches: 12. The CDR3 covers 18 residues. The CDR3 bases are TGTGCCAGCAGCCGAGTAGTTAGCGGGAAATCTAGCACAGATACGCAGTATTTT. Its translation is CASSRVVSGKSSTDTQYF.